This passage covers 5 T cell receptor beta chains from one sample sequenced in a study of early T cells in non-severe SARS-CoV-2 infection. One entry per CDR3 protein results from TCRdb running MiXCR on the 5' RACE reads. The table has about 26,000 distinct CDR3 sequences, approximately 4.1% seen once. Sequencing was carried out using whole blood. These receptor sequences come from an adult who was a healthcare worker with PCR-confirmed SARS-CoV-2 infection or an uninfected control (not recorded which).

The sample holds many counts of this clonotype. V gene TRBV29-1 combines with J gene TRBJ2-5, with 7 bases lining up with TRBD2. The CDR3 runs 14 residues. The ends lost 2 bases at V and 3 bases at J; junction bases unmatched: 6. Germline CDR1 reads SQVTM; CDR2 reads ANQGSEA. CDR3 region: CSVEPREGKETQYF. DNA for the CDR3: TGCAGCGTTGAACCGAGGGAGGGGAAAGAGACCCAGTACTTC.

This clonotype has a count of ten or more. The chain employs TRBV19 and TRBJ1-4, with D hard to call. V lost 5 bases, J lost 5 bases, and 18 bases lay in between. CDR1 is LNHDA and CDR2 is SQIVND in the germline V gene (reference sequence). The CDR3 sequence is 16 residues long. CDR3 in amino acids: CASSLHEGVRNEKLFF. For the CDR3, the DNA is TGTGCCAGTAGTCTCCATGAGGGTGTCAGGAATGAAAAACTGTTTTTT.

This clonotype was seen a few times. The chain recombines TRBV12-3 or TRBV12-4 with TRBJ2-1; possibly TRBD1 for D (6 bases). Trimming stripped 5 bases from V and 9 bases from J, with 8 bases between. The CDR3 spans 11 residues. The DNA for the CDR3 is TGTGCCAGCAGTCCGGACAGTGAGCAGTTCTTC. This translates into CASSPDSEQFF.

The table lists this clonotype with many counts. The chain joins TRBV11-2 to TRBJ1-2; no firm D call. Trimming removed 0 bases from V and 8 bases from J, with 10 bases in between. Looked up from germline, CDR1 is SGHAT and CDR2 is FQNNGV. This CDR3 is built from 13 residues. CDR3 in DNA: TGTGCCAGCAGCTTAGAAGGGCAGGCGGGCTACACCTTC. It yields the protein CASSLEGQAGYTF.

This clonotype was seen ten or more times. The chain links TRBV6-5 to TRBJ2-3, with D possibly matching TRBD2 (6 bases). Germline V gives CDR1 MNHEY, CDR2 SVGAGI. V dropped 8 bases and J dropped 6 bases, with 15 bases sitting between them. This CDR3 has 13 amino acids. CDR3 sequence: CASGKAGGDTQYF. CDR3 sequence (DNA): TGTGCCAGCGGCAAAGCTGGGGGGGATACGCAGTATTTT.